This T cell receptor beta chain was profiled in a study of identical twins (dated by TCRdb to 2016 to 2017). Background on the whole study: TCR alpha and beta repertoires from monozygotic twins, unrelated adults of various ages and cord blood were deep-sequenced to test whether fetal clonotypes persist. To rule out contamination, replicate twin experiments were performed at different times with different library preparation protocols. General study outcomes and caveats: Zero-insertion analyses could be partly confounded by invariant T cells such as MAIT and iNKT, although diverse VJ usage argued against such confounding for most clonotypes. Compared with coincidental sharing between unrelated individuals, an excess of low generation-probability sequences was observed among out-of-frame TCR alpha sequences shared between twins. Because the same donors could not be followed over many years, the conclusions depended on cross-sectional statistical analysis. Recombination models systematically underestimated out-of-frame TCR alpha sharing in monozygotic twins but agreed with sharing between unrelated individuals. Abundant cord blood beta clonotypes had fewer insertions, young adult naive repertoires showed a similar but weaker trend, and memory repertoires showed no such trend. In beta out-of-frame sequences, excess twin sharing was weaker, because having fewer shared sequences lowered the signal-to-noise ratio.

CDR1 DFQATT and CDR2 SNEGSKA were looked up in the germline V gene (reference sequence). The CDR3 sequence holds 13 residues, the cysteine and phenylalanine included. Of the read, only the CDR3 DNA is kept; its 39 bases are in frame from base 1. V is clipped by 5 bases and J by 6 bases, and the sequence between their germline boundaries is 17 bases long. As regards this clonotype: The clone's antigen remains unknown. No base-level quality is on record; no much larger clone is a single base apart.

Libraries were made using 5' RACE. Sequencing was carried out with an Illumina HiSeq 2000. A universal primer binding site was introduced by template switching, and a unique molecular identifier was present in the final cDNA, enabling accurate counting of TCR cDNA molecules. Specific primers in the conserved constant-segment region were used to synthesize first-strand cDNA for the TCR alpha and beta chains. To control for contamination, every cDNA library carried two barcodes: a SMART-Mk sample barcode plus Illumina barcodes. TruSeq adapter sequences, together with Illumina sample barcodes, were added in two successive PCR steps. Sequencing of the TCR alpha and beta cDNA libraries was done on the Illumina HiSeq platform using custom primers. As for the original processing: Raw reads were processed with MiGEC to extract unique molecular identifiers, and MiXCR was used to determine CDR3 positions. For each individual, recombination models were inferred using an EM algorithm with the repgenHMM and IGoR tools. The analysis of shared clonotypes was done with the tcR package in R, with sharing normalized by the product of cloneset sizes. Out-of-frame nonproductive sequences were analyzed to study raw recombination free of thymic and clonal selection effects. Through fastp at Q25 and MiXCR, TCRdb rebuilt clones from the public reads, retaining in-frame beta chains. Each entry merges the rows of one CDR3 protein and shows their most common DNA and genes. It is TCRdb's table, rather than the study itself, that gives the V and J calls and clone size. The sample yields 450,000 or so distinct CDR3 sequences; 24% were counted once. The leading ten clones occupy 2.9% of the sample.

Only healthy Caucasian donors were included. Three pairs of female monozygotic twins, all aged about 18 to 30 years, made up the twin cohort. Positive isolation kits from Invitrogen were used to isolate the CD4+ and CD8+ T cell populations. These same records also appear under a second study, on T cells expressing NK-cell markers. Drawing on the second study: TCR beta-chain repertoires were profiled in sorted CD3+CD56+NKG2C+, CD3+CD56+NKG2C- and CD3+CD56-NKG2C+ T-cell subsets from eight donors. Of the eight sequenced donors, seven were found to be HCMV-seropositive and one was found to be HCMV-seronegative. To restrict sorting to alphabetaTCR-expressing T cells, an anti-gammadeltaTCR antibody was added in several experiments. In roughly 6 donors, the dominant CD3+CD56+NKG2C+ clonotypes were found to rank among the top 10 CD8+ clonotypes and to make up about 1.0-7.0% of CD8+ T cells. Those dominant clonotypes were again the most abundant among CD3+CD56-NKG2C+ cells in a handful of donors, at roughly 28.3-60.1%. Whether the expanded NKG2C-expressing T cell clones were specific for HCMV antigens remained unclear. The eight sequenced donors were randomly selected healthy volunteers, three men and five women. To determine HCMV serostatus, a commercial ELISA kit was used to detect HCMV-specific IgG in serum. MIGEC handled demultiplexing of the reads and grouping by UMI, while MiTCR was used to assemble and quantify clonotypes. To exclude erroneous sequences, any TCR cDNA sequence not supported by at least two reads was discarded. Downstream repertoire analysis used the tcR package, and clonotypes were matched across fractions by CDR3 nucleotide sequence plus V segment. Antigen specificity was annotated against VDJdb with VDJmatch, allowing one amino acid substitution in CDR3.

What was sequenced was CD4+ T cells sorted from blood. The sequence derives from a woman in her late teens or twenties in good health. This chain is built from TRBV20-1 and TRBJ2-7; the D match is possibly TRBD1 or TRBD2, with 6 bases aligned in each. The CDR3 protein: CSAPPRGAGEQYF. The DNA sequence follows: TGCAGTGCTCCGCCGAGGGGGGCCGGCGAGCAGTACTTC.